These T cell receptor beta chains were read from a single sample in a study of CD8+ T cells in alopecia areata. Assay used: immunoSEQ multiplex PCR; TCRdb lists only in-frame clones, some missing. This table holds around 290,000 clones, over 45% found once. The specimen comprised CD4+ T cells sorted from blood, sampled at week 24, from a patient treated with tofacitinib. The receptor source for this set is a human donor with alopecia areata. Each CDR3 is given with its conserved first and last residue. Each record gives: CDR3 DNA, CDR3 protein, J gene, V gene, clone size, D gene. D genes are given only for firm matches. Not all rows give a size; the values are once, few, many and, for expanded clones, a class.

DNA: TGTGCCTGGGAGTTCATGGGAGGGTTCAGTACTAACTATGGCTACACCTTC
CDR3: CAWEFMGGFSTNYGYTF
J: TRBJ1-2
V: TRBV30
size: -
D: -

DNA: TGTGCCAGCAGCTTTGATTCACCCCTCCACTTT
CDR3: CASSFDSPLHF
J: TRBJ1-6
V: TRBV7-2
size: -
D: -

DNA: TGTGCCAGTAGTATCTACGAGCAGTACTTC
CDR3: CASSIYEQYF
J: TRBJ2-7
V: TRBV19
size: few
D: -

DNA: TGTGCCAGCAGTGAAGCGACAGGGAGGATCTCTGGGGCCAACGTCCTGACTTTC
CDR3: CASSEATGRISGANVLTF
J: TRBJ2-6
V: TRBV2
size: -
D: -

DNA: TGTGCCAGCAGCTTAGTATCGGGGGCGGAAAGCTACGAGCAGTACTTC
CDR3: CASSLVSGAESYEQYF
J: TRBJ2-7
V: TRBV7-2
size: -
D: -

DNA: TGTGCCAGCAGTGTAGCGGGGGTTAACGAGCAGTACTTC
CDR3: CASSVAGVNEQYF
J: TRBJ2-7
V: TRBV7-9
size: -
D: TRBD2

DNA: TGCGCCAGCAGCTTGGAGGGTTCAAATTCACCCCTCCACTTT
CDR3: CASSLEGSNSPLHF
J: TRBJ1-6
V: TRBV5-1
size: once
D: -

DNA: TGCGCCAGCAGCCTTCTACGGACCGACGAGCAGTACTTC
CDR3: CASSLLRTDEQYF
J: TRBJ2-7
V: TRBV4-1
size: -
D: -

DNA: TGTGCCACCAGCGGAGGGAACAGGGACCGGGAGACCCAGTACTTC
CDR3: CATSGGNRDRETQYF
J: TRBJ2-5
V: TRBV15
size: -
D: -

DNA: TGTGCCAGCACCCCCGGACAGGGAAAGCGGCAGGATAATTCACCCCTCCACTTT
CDR3: CASTPGQGKRQDNSPLHF
J: TRBJ1-6
V: TRBV21-1
size: -
D: -

DNA: TGCAGCGTTGCGGGGACAGGCAATCAGCCCCAGCATTTT
CDR3: CSVAGTGNQPQHF
J: TRBJ1-5
V: TRBV29-1
size: -
D: TRBD1

DNA: TGTGCCAGCACCTCGAGTCCAGGGGTGCGGTCTGAAGCTTTCTTT
CDR3: CASTSSPGVRSEAFF
J: TRBJ1-1
V: TRBV4-2
size: -
D: -

DNA: TGTGCCAGCAGTTGGGGGCAGGGGGCGACCGGGGAGCTGTTTTTT
CDR3: CASSWGQGATGELFF
J: TRBJ2-2
V: TRBV6-6
size: -
D: TRBD1

DNA: TGTGCCAGCAGCTTGGGTTTCGGGAACACCATATATTTT
CDR3: CASSLGFGNTIYF
J: TRBJ1-3
V: TRBV5-6
size: few
D: -

DNA: TGCAGCCCCGGGGGCGAGCAGTACTTC
CDR3: CSPGGEQYF
J: TRBJ2-7
V: TRBV20-1
size: -
D: -

DNA: TGTGCCAGCAGTATAGCCTCGACAGGGGGCTTCCATGAAAAACTGTTTTTT
CDR3: CASSIASTGGFHEKLFF
J: TRBJ1-4
V: TRBV25-1
size: -
D: TRBD1

DNA: TGTGCCAGCAGTTCCCCCGGTCAGCCCCAGCATTTT
CDR3: CASSSPGQPQHF
J: TRBJ1-5
V: TRBV28
size: once
D: -

DNA: TGCAGCGTTGAGACCCCGACAGGGGCCGGCACAGATACGCAGTATTTT
CDR3: CSVETPTGAGTDTQYF
J: TRBJ2-3
V: TRBV29-1
size: -
D: TRBD1

DNA: TGTGCCAGCAGCTTCCCGGGACTAGCGACTACCAAAAACATTCAGTACTTC
CDR3: CASSFPGLATTKNIQYF
J: TRBJ2-4
V: TRBV7-2
size: -
D: TRBD2

DNA: TGTGCCAACAGCGGGGGGTTTAGCACAGATACGCAGTATTTT
CDR3: CANSGGFSTDTQYF
J: TRBJ2-3
V: TRBV7-2
size: -
D: TRBD2

DNA: TGTGCCAGCAGCCCGAAAACGTGGGCTGGAAACACTGAAGCTTTCTTT
CDR3: CASSPKTWAGNTEAFF
J: TRBJ1-1
V: TRBV7-9
size: -
D: -

DNA: TGTGCCAGTAGTATGCAGGCCGTCGGGGGGTACAATGAGCAGTTCTTC
CDR3: CASSMQAVGGYNEQFF
J: TRBJ2-1
V: TRBV19
size: many
D: TRBD2

DNA: TGTGCCATTCAGACAGGGGCGGAAGGCTACACCTTC
CDR3: CAIQTGAEGYTF
J: TRBJ1-2
V: TRBV10-3
size: few
D: TRBD1

DNA: TGTGCCAGCAGTTTATGGGGGGACAATGAGCAGTTCTTC
CDR3: CASSLWGDNEQFF
J: TRBJ2-1
V: TRBV27
size: -
D: -

DNA: TGTGCCTGGAGTGTAGGGACAGTCTCCTACGAGCAGTACTTC
CDR3: CAWSVGTVSYEQYF
J: TRBJ2-7
V: TRBV30
size: -
D: TRBD1

DNA: TGCGCCAGCAGCTTGAGTCTCAATGAGCAGTTCTTC
CDR3: CASSLSLNEQFF
J: TRBJ2-1
V: TRBV5-1
size: -
D: -

DNA: TGCAGCGTTGCGGGGGAAGATACGCAGTATTTT
CDR3: CSVAGEDTQYF
J: TRBJ2-3
V: TRBV29-1
size: -
D: -

DNA: TGTGCCAGCAACGAGGACAGCTACAATGAGCAGTTCTTC
CDR3: CASNEDSYNEQFF
J: TRBJ2-1
V: TRBV28
size: -
D: -

DNA: TGTGCCAGCAGCACCAACCCGACAGGGGAGACCCAGTACTTC
CDR3: CASSTNPTGETQYF
J: TRBJ2-5
V: TRBV13
size: few
D: TRBD1

DNA: TGTGCCAGCAGCGCCCGGGGTCGTGGAAGCGAAAAACTGTTTTTT
CDR3: CASSARGRGSEKLFF
J: TRBJ1-4
V: TRBV6-5
size: -
D: -

DNA: TGCGCCAGCAGCCAAGTTGGCAGGGGGCGACGGGGGGCCAACGTCCTGACTTTC
CDR3: CASSQVGRGRRGANVLTF
J: TRBJ2-6
V: TRBV4-1
size: once
D: TRBD1

DNA: TGTGCCAGCAGCCCGGGGCTCGTCTATGGCTACACCTTC
CDR3: CASSPGLVYGYTF
J: TRBJ1-2
V: TRBV6-5
size: -
D: -

DNA: TGTGCCAGCGGCTGGGGACCTACTGAAGCTTTCTTT
CDR3: CASGWGPTEAFF
J: TRBJ1-1
V: TRBV5-6
size: -
D: -

DNA: TGTGCCAGCAGCTACGGACTAGCGGGGAGGCGGCAGTACTTC
CDR3: CASSYGLAGRRQYF
J: TRBJ2-7
V: TRBV5-6
size: -
D: TRBD2

DNA: TGTGCCCGCCGGGGCACCTTAGATACGCAGTATTTT
CDR3: CARRGTLDTQYF
J: TRBJ2-3
V: TRBV30
size: -
D: -

DNA: TGTGCCAGCCTTAAGGACCGATGGAACACTGAAGCTTTCTTT
CDR3: CASLKDRWNTEAFF
J: TRBJ1-1
V: TRBV6-5
size: once
D: -

DNA: TGTGCCAGCAGTGAATGGGACAGAATTGGCTCACCCCTCCACTTT
CDR3: CASSEWDRIGSPLHF
J: TRBJ1-6
V: TRBV25-1
size: few
D: TRBD1

DNA: TGCGCCAGCAAAGTAGAGACAGGGGCCTCCTACGAGCAGTACTTC
CDR3: CASKVETGASYEQYF
J: TRBJ2-7
V: TRBV5-1
size: -
D: TRBD1

DNA: TGCGCCAGCAGCTCAACGGATCAGAGGCAGTTCTTC
CDR3: CASSSTDQRQFF
J: TRBJ2-1
V: TRBV5-1
size: -
D: -

DNA: TGTGCCAGCTCGCTTCAGGTCAGCGATGGCTACACCTTC
CDR3: CASSLQVSDGYTF
J: TRBJ1-2
V: TRBV18
size: -
D: -

DNA: TGTGCCACCAGCCCCTCGGCCAGCGGGGCCAAAAACATTCAGTACTTC
CDR3: CATSPSASGAKNIQYF
J: TRBJ2-4
V: TRBV15
size: -
D: -

DNA: TGCAGCGTTAACAGGGGGTTCCAAGAGACCCAGTACTTC
CDR3: CSVNRGFQETQYF
J: TRBJ2-5
V: TRBV29-1
size: -
D: TRBD1

DNA: TGCGCCAGCAGCGAGGAAGGGTGGTATGGCTACACCTTC
CDR3: CASSEEGWYGYTF
J: TRBJ1-2
V: TRBV5-1
size: -
D: -

DNA: TGTGCCAGCAGCCGCAATTCACCCCTCCACTTT
CDR3: CASSRNSPLHF
J: TRBJ1-6
V: TRBV7-9
size: few
D: -

DNA: TGTGCCAGCAGCTCCCCTTATCAGCCCCAGCATTTT
CDR3: CASSSPYQPQHF
J: TRBJ1-5
V: TRBV7-2
size: -
D: -

DNA: TGCAGCGTTGGGCGGCAGCCGAACACTGAAGCTTTCTTT
CDR3: CSVGRQPNTEAFF
J: TRBJ1-1
V: TRBV29-1
size: once
D: -

DNA: TGTGCCAGCTCACAGACGACAGGGGGAGGAAACACTGAAGCTTTCTTT
CDR3: CASSQTTGGGNTEAFF
J: TRBJ1-1
V: TRBV18
size: -
D: TRBD1

DNA: TGTGCCATCAGTGAGTCGACCGGGTTGAACTATGGCTACACCTTC
CDR3: CAISESTGLNYGYTF
J: TRBJ1-2
V: TRBV10-3
size: -
D: -

DNA: TGCGCCAGCAACCGGCGGAGGTTCCTAAGCTCCTACGAGCAGTACTTC
CDR3: CASNRRRFLSSYEQYF
J: TRBJ2-7
V: TRBV23-1
size: few
D: -

DNA: TGCGCCAGCAGCCAACAGACACGGGGGAACTATGGCTACACCTTC
CDR3: CASSQQTRGNYGYTF
J: TRBJ1-2
V: TRBV4-1
size: -
D: -

DNA: TGTGCCACCAGCAGAGATATGGCGCAGCCCCACGAGCAGTACTTC
CDR3: CATSRDMAQPHEQYF
J: TRBJ2-7
V: TRBV15
size: few
D: -

DNA: TGCAGCGTTGAGGAACCGGGACAGAGGAACACTGAAGCTTTCTTT
CDR3: CSVEEPGQRNTEAFF
J: TRBJ1-1
V: TRBV29-1
size: -
D: TRBD1

DNA: TGTGCCAGCAGCCAAGATGCGGGGACGCCTGAAGCTTTCTTT
CDR3: CASSQDAGTPEAFF
J: TRBJ1-1
V: TRBV14
size: -
D: -

DNA: TGTGCCAGCCACCGGGACCCAGCGGGGACCCAGTACTTC
CDR3: CASHRDPAGTQYF
J: TRBJ2-5
V: TRBV6-5
size: -
D: -

DNA: TGTGCCAGCAGCGTAGGTAAGGGACCCTACGAGCAGTACTTC
CDR3: CASSVGKGPYEQYF
J: TRBJ2-7
V: TRBV9
size: -
D: -

DNA: TGTGCCAGCAGTTACACACCGAGGGTGAACACTGAAGCTTTCTTT
CDR3: CASSYTPRVNTEAFF
J: TRBJ1-1
V: TRBV6-5
size: -
D: -

DNA: TGTGCCAGCAGTTCAGCGGGGGCTCCTAGCACAGATACGCAGTATTTT
CDR3: CASSSAGAPSTDTQYF
J: TRBJ2-3
V: TRBV7-6
size: -
D: TRBD2

DNA: TGCAGCGTTGTAGAAAGCTACGAGCAGTACTTC
CDR3: CSVVESYEQYF
J: TRBJ2-7
V: TRBV29-1
size: few
D: -